The following is a TCR beta chain sequence with its context. Its target is unknown. It was with random hexamers that roughly 0.45 to 1 ug RNA was reverse transcribed. Across 54 Vbeta and 13 Jbeta, TCR beta CDR3 was amplified with immunoSEQ multiplex PCR. TCRdb re-analysed the immunoSEQ multiplex PCR reads in MiXCR, keeping a single row per CDR3 protein. Here the sample spans 150,000 to 200,000 distinct CDR3 sequences, just under 95% being singletons. The data were taken from a study of CD8 T cells in Susac syndrome. Study-wide results and caveats: An acknowledgment was made by the study that its TCR sequencing and HLA analysis involved relatively few individuals.

CDR3 length: 12 amino acids. V lost 5 bases to trimming and J lost 5 bases, with 9 bases between them. Germline V gene data show CDR1 as MNHEY and CDR2 as SMNVEV (reference sequence). Source material: CD4+ T cells from PBMCs. The clonotype was recovered from a human donor in good health. The J gene is TRBJ2-5, the V gene TRBV27, with no clear D. The CDR3 is CASSATGETQYF. CDR3 bases: TGTGCCAGCAGTGCGACCGGGGAGACCCAGTACTTC.